This T cell receptor beta chain originates from a study of cytotoxic CD8 clonotypes in ibrutinib-treated CLL (dated by TCRdb to the early 2020s). About the study as a whole: The cohort had ten to twelve relapsed/refractory and more than 14 treatment-naive patients; roughly 18 were IGHV unmutated. Cryopreserved peripheral blood mononuclear cells were collected at three points: before therapy, at response, and at either sustained remission or disease progression. Of the 90 or so participants in the trial, about two dozen had longitudinal samples available. Every sample from remission and from progressive disease was obtained while the patients were still on ibrutinib. Responses were partial in some 24 patients and complete in 2; after median around 72 months follow-up, around 15 stayed in remission and about twelve progressed. Samples averaged roughly 260,000 productive templates and approximately 100,000 productive rearrangements. Response samples were obtained after a median of approximately twelve months of treatment, with a range of about 6 to 40 months. The study at large found these results: Sampling times were not matched between sustained-remission and progressing patients, and lymph node repertoires were not studied. Public clonotypes were found to be uncommon and were observed to contract or remain stable during treatment; the increase in clonality was shown to reflect expansion of private clonotypes at ibrutinib response. Clonality rose at ibrutinib response, remained stable during sustained remission, and dropped back toward baseline at progression. Baseline clonality exceeded that of age-matched healthy donors and correlated strongly with circulating CD8+ T-cell counts.

Per the publication, the time point label means: 12 to 13 months on ibrutinib. For TCR beta library preparation, 1.5 to 2.5 micrograms of genomic DNA was extracted from cryopreserved PBMCs. Longitudinal blood samples from CLL patients on ibrutinib monotherapy underwent high-throughput TCR beta sequencing. The patients took part in an open-label, single-center phase 2 trial of ibrutinib monotherapy. V lost 8 bases and J lost 2 bases; the stretch between them is 7 bases long. CDR1 and CDR2 were assigned from the germline V gene (reference sequence) as MNHNY and SVGAGI. The CDR3 measures 11 amino acids from cysteine to phenylalanine. The sequence is cut down to CDR3 DNA, 33 bases in frame from base 1. In the case of this clone: This receptor's antigen is unknown. Per-nucleotide qualities are absent, and no much larger clonotype sits a single base away.

On a MiSeq, deep resolution sequencing aimed for a depth between 1 in 1 million and 1 in 200,000 T cells, with each clonotype covered 10x on average. TCR beta libraries were generated with the immunoSEQ hsTCRB Kit. The source study handled its data this way. ImmunoSEQ Data Assistant and ImmunoSEQ Analyzer were used for data analysis, and V, D and J genes were assigned according to IMGT definitions. Clonality, which ranges from 0 to 1, was calculated by subtracting the normalized Shannon entropy of productive rearrangement frequencies from one. Public clonotype analysis was restricted to overrepresented clonotypes comprising at least 0.05% of each patient's repertoire. Repertoires from more than ten age-matched healthy donors in immuneACCESS were used as clonality controls. TCRdb limited this immuneACCESS table to in-frame rearrangements with V and J called. A share of clones is missing; checked studies link under half to unresolved V genes, and the rest is unexplained. That table supplies the V and J calls and clone size; D and trimming were determined from the DNA. Within this sample are 130,000 to 150,000 clones, with about 80% of them counted one time only. Around 13% of the sample goes to the ten largest clones.

The receptor's source is a human donor with chronic lymphocytic leukemia. The sample was PBMCs, taken after 12 months of ibrutinib treatment. The V and J genes are TRBV6-6 and TRBJ2-7, with no reliable assignment of the D segment. The CDR3 region: CASGSPYEQYF. The bases are TGTGCCAGCGGGTCCCCCTACGAGCAGTACTTC.